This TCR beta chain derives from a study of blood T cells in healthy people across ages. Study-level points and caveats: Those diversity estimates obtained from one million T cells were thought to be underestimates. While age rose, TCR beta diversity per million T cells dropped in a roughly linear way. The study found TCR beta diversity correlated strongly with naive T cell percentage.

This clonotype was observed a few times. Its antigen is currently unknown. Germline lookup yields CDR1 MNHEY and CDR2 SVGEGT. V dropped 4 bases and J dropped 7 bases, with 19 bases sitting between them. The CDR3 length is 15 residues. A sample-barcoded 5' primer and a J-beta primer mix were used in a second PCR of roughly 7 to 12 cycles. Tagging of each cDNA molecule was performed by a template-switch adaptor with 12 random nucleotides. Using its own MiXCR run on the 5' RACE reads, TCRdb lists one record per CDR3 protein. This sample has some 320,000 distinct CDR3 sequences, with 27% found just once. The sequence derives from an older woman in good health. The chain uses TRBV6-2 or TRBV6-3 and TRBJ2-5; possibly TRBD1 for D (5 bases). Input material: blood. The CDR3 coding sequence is TGTGCCAGCAGTTGGGTGGCAGGGCCCAGAGGGACCCAGTACTTC. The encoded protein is CASSWVAGPRGTQYF.